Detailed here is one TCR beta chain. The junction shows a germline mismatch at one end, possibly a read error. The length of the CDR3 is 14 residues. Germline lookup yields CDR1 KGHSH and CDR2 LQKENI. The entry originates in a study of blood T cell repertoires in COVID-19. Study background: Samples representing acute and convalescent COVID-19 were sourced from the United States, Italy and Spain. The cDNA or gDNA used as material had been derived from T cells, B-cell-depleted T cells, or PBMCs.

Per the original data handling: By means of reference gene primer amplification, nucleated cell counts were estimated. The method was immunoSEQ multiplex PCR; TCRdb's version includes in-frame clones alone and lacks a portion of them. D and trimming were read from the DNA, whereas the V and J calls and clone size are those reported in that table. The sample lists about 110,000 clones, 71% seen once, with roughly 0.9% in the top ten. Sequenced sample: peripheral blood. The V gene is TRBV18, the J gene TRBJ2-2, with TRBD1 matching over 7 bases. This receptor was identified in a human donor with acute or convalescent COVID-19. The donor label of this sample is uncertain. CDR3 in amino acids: CASSPTGNPGELFF. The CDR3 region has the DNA TGTGCCAGCTCACCGACAGGGAACCCCGGGGAGCTGTTTTTT.